The 24 T cell receptor beta chains given below trace back to one sample, sequenced in a study of cytomegalovirus exposure and HLA in healthy donors. The study ran its PCR with 60 Vbeta and 13 Jbeta primers. Generated by immunoSEQ multiplex PCR, the TCRdb table keeps only in-frame clones and is missing some. The sample lists more than 55,000 clones; 75% to 85% were seen once. The specimen sequenced was PBMCs. Receptors originate from a woman aged 40 to 49 in good health and CMV-seronegative.

The CDR3 spells CASSLSSGGVTGELFF. CDR3 nucleotides: TGTGCCAGCAGCTTAAGTTCGGGGGGGGTTACCGGGGAGCTGTTTTTT. The chain joins TRBV7-2 to TRBJ2-2, with 8 bases aligning to TRBD2. The CDR3 is 16 amino acids. Unmatched junction bases numbered 7, after V lost 2 bases and J lost 5 bases. Germline CDR1 reads SGHTA; CDR2 reads FQGNSA. Using reference TRBV7-2 and TRBJ2-2 for the parts outside the CDR3, the full variable domain is GAGVSQSPSNKVTEKGKDVELRCDPISGHTALYWYRQSLGQGLEFLIYFQGNSAPDKSGLPSDRFSAERTGGSVSTLTIQRTQQEDSAVYLCASSLSSGGVTGELFFGEGSRLTVL.

The chain employs TRBV2 and TRBJ1-4; D is unresolved. The CDR3 contains 15 residues. CDR1 is SNHLY, CDR2 FYNNEI, per germline. Trimming removed 6 bases from V and 13 bases from J, with 24 bases in between. CDR3 in DNA: TGTGCCAGCAGCCCCCGATCGGGTGAGATGAAAAGACTGTTTTTT. Amino acids: CASSPRSGEMKRLFF.

V and J are TRBV7-9 and TRBJ2-1; the match to TRBD2 covers 13 bases. This CDR3 is 18 amino acids long. V shed 4 bases and J 0 bases; nucleotides not matched to a gene: 6. Germline assignment: CDR1 SEHNR and CDR2 FQNEAQ (reference sequence). The CDR3 DNA is TGTGCCAGCAGCTCATCCTGGACTAGCGGGAGCTCCTACAATGAGCAGTTCTTC. Amino acid sequence: CASSSSWTSGSSYNEQFF. The whole variable domain, filled in from reference TRBV7-9 and TRBJ2-1, reads DTGVSQNPRHKITKRGQNVTFRCDPISEHNRLYWYRQTLGQGPEFLTYFQNEAQLEKSRLLSDRFSAERPKGSFSTLEIQRTEQGDSAMYLCASSSSWTSGSSYNEQFFGPGTRLTVL.

This sequence joins TRBV4-1 and TRBJ1-5; D uncertain. Germline CDR1 MGHRA, CDR2 YSYEKL. The CDR3 extends over 15 amino acids. Trimming left V 8 bases short and J 5 bases short, with 19 bases between. The CDR3 region is CASRLRIRSDQPQHF. The CDR3 DNA reads TGCGCCAGCCGCCTACGGATCCGAAGCGATCAGCCCCAGCATTTT.

This sequence joins TRBV19 and TRBJ2-1; TRBD1 is a possible D gene (6 bases). This CDR3 is built from 15 residues. Germline values: CDR1 LNHDA, CDR2 SQIVND (reference sequence). V shed 5 bases and J shed 8 bases, with 19 bases lying between them. CDR3 amino acids: CASSVLRQAWDEQFF. In DNA form, the CDR3 reads TGTGCCAGTAGTGTCCTCAGACAGGCTTGGGATGAGCAGTTCTTC.

The chain uses TRBV5-8 and TRBJ1-5; D is undetermined. Germline V lookup: CDR1 SGHTS, CDR2 YDEGEE. The CDR3 has 16 amino acids. V lost 1 base and J lost 0, with 11 bases in between. The CDR3 DNA follows: TGTGCCAGCAGCTTGAGCACAGTATATAGCAATCAGCCCCAGCATTTT. Translated: CASSLSTVYSNQPQHF.

DNA of the CDR3: TGTGCCAGCAGCTTTACAAGCGGGAGCGCAGATACGCAGTATTTT. It encodes CASSFTSGSADTQYF. The genes are TRBV7-8 and TRBJ2-3, with 8 bases matching TRBD2. The V gene's germline CDR1 is SGHVS and CDR2 FQNEAQ. Germline trimming cut 3 bases from V and 4 bases from J; bases unmatched to any gene: 6. CDR3 length equals 15 residues.

This clone was counted a few times. This chain uses TRBV10-3 with TRBJ2-3; 8 bases align to TRBD2. Germline values: CDR1 ENHRY, CDR2 SYGVKD. The CDR3 is 15 residues long. With 4 bases clipped from V and 0 bases from J, the junction kept 3 bases outside the gene matches. CDR3 region: CAISGREASTDTQYF. DNA for the CDR3: TGTGCCATCAGTGGGCGGGAGGCTAGCACAGATACGCAGTATTTT.

This sequence joins TRBV7-9 and TRBJ1-2, with a possible D match to TRBD1 (5 bases). CDR3 length: 16 amino acids. CDR1 and CDR2 from the germline V gene are SEHNR and FQNEAQ (reference sequence). V lost 2 bases and J lost 4, with 17 bases in between. In nucleotides, the CDR3 is TGTGCCAGCAGCTTAACGGTCAGGCAGGGTACCTATGGCTACACCTTC. The encoded protein is CASSLTVRQGTYGYTF.

This clone showed up just a few times. The chain employs TRBV28 and TRBJ2-7, with 8 bases that match TRBD1. From germline, CDR1 is MDHEN and CDR2 SYDVKM. The CDR3 is 14 amino acids. The junction had 5 bases not matched to a gene; V was cut back by 3 bases and J by 4 bases. The CDR3: CASSLTGDFYEQYF. The CDR3 bases are TGTGCCAGCAGTTTGACAGGGGATTTTTACGAGCAGTACTTC. Combining the CDR3 with reference TRBV28 and TRBJ2-7 gives the whole variable domain DVKVTQSSRYLVKRTGEKVFLECVQDMDHENMFWYRQDPGLGLRLIYFSYDVKMKEKGDIPEGYSVSREKKERFSLILESASTNQTSMYLCASSLTGDFYEQYFGPGTRLTVT.

CDR3 sequence reads: CASSVGTGTQETQYF. The CDR3 nucleotides are TGTGCCAGTAGTGTCGGGACAGGGACTCAAGAGACCCAGTACTTC. The chain employs TRBV19 and TRBJ2-5; 9 nucleotides line up with TRBD1. This CDR3 spans 15 amino acids. Germline values: CDR1 LNHDA, CDR2 SQIVND (reference sequence). Trimming took 5 bases from V and 2 from J; bases not matched to a gene: 6.

The gene calls are TRBV14 and TRBJ1-2; no clear D. V was trimmed by 0 bases and J by 7 bases, leaving 15 bases between them. Germline V gives CDR1 SGHDN, CDR2 FVKESK. This CDR3 is 15 amino acids long. The CDR3 DNA reads TGTGCCAGCAGCCAAGATCTTGGCGGTGCTTTTGGCTACACCTTC. Translated: CASSQDLGGAFGYTF.

The chain combines TRBV11-2 with TRBJ2-1; D is undetermined. The CDR3 covers 12 residues. In germline, CDR1 is SGHAT, CDR2 FQNNGV. Between the trimmed V and J ends, which lost 5 bases and 6 bases, there was a span of 8 bases. CDR3 loop: CASSDLSNEQFF. The CDR3 region has the DNA TGTGCCAGCAGCGATTTGAGCAATGAGCAGTTCTTC.

This chain connects TRBV6-6 to TRBJ2-1; 9 bases are shared with TRBD2. With 0 bases clipped from V and 9 bases from J, the junction kept 6 bases outside the gene matches. The germline CDR1 and CDR2 sequences are MNHNY and SVGAGI (reference sequence). This CDR3 has 15 amino acids. In nucleotides, the CDR3 is TGTGCCAGCAGTTACTCGCGGGGGGGCCATGGTGAGCAGTTCTTC. This codes for CASSYSRGGHGEQFF.

The CDR3 nucleotides read TGTGCCAGTTCCCCTCGGGGTTTATATCAGCCCCAGCATTTT. Translated, it gives CASSPRGLYQPQHF. The chain uses TRBV19 and TRBJ1-5; D call uncertain. The germline V gene encodes CDR1 LNHDA and CDR2 SQIVND (reference sequence). Trimming took off 8 bases at V and 5 bases at J, with 16 bases between the two ends. The length of the CDR3 is 14 residues.

The chain couples TRBV30 to TRBJ1-5, with TRBD1 as a possible D gene (6 bases). There are 13 residues in the CDR3. Between the trimmed V and J ends, which lost 5 bases and 5 bases, there was a span of 13 bases. Germline CDR1 is GTSNPN and CDR2 is SVGIG (reference sequence). The CDR3 DNA sequence: TGTGCCTGGGGGAACAGGGCTGATCAGCCCCAGCATTTT. Translating gives CAWGNRADQPQHF.

The rearrangement joins TRBV9 to TRBJ2-2, with D possibly TRBD2 on 6 matching bases. V lost 2 bases and J lost 4, with 6 bases in between. The germline CDR1 and CDR2 sequences are SGDLS and YYNGEE. The CDR3 has 13 amino acids. CDR3 in amino acids: CASSVGGTGELFF. As DNA, the CDR3 is TGTGCCAGCAGCGTGGGGGGCACCGGGGAGCTGTTTTTT.

V is TRBV6-1 and J is TRBJ1-4; D unclear. Germline CDR1 and CDR2: MNHNS and SASEGT. The V end lost 6 bases, the J end lost 8 bases, and 13 bases lay between the germline ends. The CDR3 has 13 amino acids. CDR3 sequence (DNA): TGTGCCAGCAGAAGGACCTCGGGGGAAAAACTGTTTTTT. Translated, it gives CASRRTSGEKLFF.

This clone was seen more than once but under ten times. The rearrangement uses TRBV10-3 and TRBJ1-2, with TRBD1 identical over 8 bases. Germline trimming cut 11 bases from V and 0 bases from J; bases unmatched to any gene: 5. In germline, CDR1 is ENHRY, CDR2 SYGVKD. CDR3 length equals 13 residues. The CDR3 DNA reads as TGTGCCGTAAGACAGGGGCCTAACTATGGCTACACCTTC. Residues: CAVRQGPNYGYTF.

In this sample, this clone turned up once. V usage is TRBV5-3 and J usage is TRBJ2-3, with 10 bases identical to TRBD2. TRBV5-3 is an ORF for which the function is uncertain. The CDR3 sequence is 17 residues long. V trimming: 3 bases; J trimming: 5 bases; junction bases outside the gene matches: 12. CDR3 nucleotide sequence: TGTGCCAGAAGCTCTCCGGGACTAGCGAGGCGGGAAGATACGCAGTATTTT. Translation: CARSSPGLARREDTQYF.

V usage is TRBV28 and J usage is TRBJ2-3; TRBD1 is a possible D gene (6 bases). The CDR3 length is 17 residues. Trimming left V 2 bases short and J 1 base short, with 16 bases between. Germline V gene data show CDR1 as MDHEN and CDR2 as SYDVKM. CDR3 sequence reads: CASSLKNRARGTDTQYF. Here the CDR3 DNA reads TGTGCCAGCAGTTTAAAAAACAGGGCTCGAGGCACAGATACGCAGTATTTT.

This clone was observed a few times. The V call is TRBV7-9, the J call TRBJ2-7; tentatively, D is TRBD2 (5 bases). The CDR3 consists of 13 residues. V lost 6 bases and J lost 6, with 15 bases in between. Germline V gene lookup returns CDR1 SEHNR and CDR2 FQNEAQ (reference sequence). CDR3 nucleotides: TGTGCCAGCAGGGGAGCGGCCGGTGGCGAGCAGTACTTC. Translation gives CASRGAAGGEQYF.

J is TRBJ2-5 and V is TRBV4-1, with 14 nucleotides matching TRBD2. Per the germline V gene, CDR1 is MGHRA and CDR2 is YSYEKL. The J segment lost 5 bases and the V segment lost 1 base, leaving 9 bases of the junction unmatched. This CDR3 contains 18 residues. The CDR3 reads CASSQGVTSGRAGETQYF. The CDR3 DNA sequence: TGCGCCAGCAGCCAAGGGGTGACTAGCGGGAGGGCCGGGGAGACCCAGTACTTC.

The chain carries TRBV7-2 and TRBJ1-1; maybe TRBD1 (6 bases). The length of the CDR3 is 14 residues. V dropped 5 bases and J dropped 1 base, with 11 bases sitting between them. Germline V lookup: CDR1 SGHTA, CDR2 FQGNSA. CDR3 region: CASSPKQGNTEAFF. CDR3 nucleotide sequence: TGTGCCAGCAGCCCCAAACAGGGGAACACTGAAGCTTTCTTT. The full variable domain, rest sourced from reference TRBV7-2 and TRBJ1-1, is GAGVSQSPSNKVTEKGKDVELRCDPISGHTALYWYRQSLGQGLEFLIYFQGNSAPDKSGLPSDRFSAERTGGSVSTLTIQRTQQEDSAVYLCASSPKQGNTEAFFGQGTRLTVV.